This TCR beta chain came from a study of response to subunit inactivated influenza vaccine. Study-wide results and caveats: The study's authors posited that every seasonal influenza vaccination enlists few new T cells.

As for this clonotype: Antigen specificity is unknown.

TCRdb ran MiXCR on the RT-PCR reads and lists one entry per CDR3 protein. Found here are approximately 520,000 distinct CDR3 sequences, over 25% of them singletons; the top ten hold over 1.5%. The receptor was derived from a middle-aged man who received an inactivated influenza vaccine. The sample consisted of CD4+ T cells sorted from PBMCs, taken roughly 5 days after vaccination.

CDR3 amino acids: CASSFAVGGNTIYF. CDR3 sequence (DNA): TGCGCCAGCAGCTTTGCAGTCGGTGGAAACACCATATATTTT. The chain uses TRBV5-1 and TRBJ1-3; no reliable D call. CDR1 and CDR2 from the germline V gene are SGHRS and YFSETQ. Trimming removed 2 bases from V and 3 bases from J, with 9 bases in between. The CDR3 consists of 14 residues.